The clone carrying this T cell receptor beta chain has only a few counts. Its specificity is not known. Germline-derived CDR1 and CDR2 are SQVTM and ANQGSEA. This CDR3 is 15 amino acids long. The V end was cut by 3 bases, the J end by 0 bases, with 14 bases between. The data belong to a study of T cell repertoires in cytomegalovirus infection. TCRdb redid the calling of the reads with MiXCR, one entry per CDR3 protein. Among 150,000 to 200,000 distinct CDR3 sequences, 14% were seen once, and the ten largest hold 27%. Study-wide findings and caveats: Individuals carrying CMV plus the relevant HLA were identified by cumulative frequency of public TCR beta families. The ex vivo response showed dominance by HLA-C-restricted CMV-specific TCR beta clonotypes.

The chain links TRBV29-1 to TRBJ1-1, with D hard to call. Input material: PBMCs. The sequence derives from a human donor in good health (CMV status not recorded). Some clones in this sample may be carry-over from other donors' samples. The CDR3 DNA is TGCAGCGTTGATGGCCGCCAGAGCCTGAACACTGAAGCTTTCTTT. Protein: CSVDGRQSLNTEAFF.